This T cell receptor (beta chain) appears in the sequencing data of a study of blood T cell repertoires in COVID-19. Overall study context: COVID-19 samples collected from the United States, Italy and Spain covered acute and convalescent phases. Sources were T cells, B-cell-depleted T cells, or PBMCs; the material itself was cDNA or gDNA.

Per germline, CDR1 SGHTA and CDR2 FQGNSA. V was pared by 5 bases and J by 9 bases, with 6 bases of the junction left unmatched. The CDR3 has 14 amino acids. In this sample, this clone turned up a few times. Original analysis: Amplification with reference gene primers provided the estimates of nucleated cell counts. Measured with immunoSEQ multiplex PCR; TCRdb has only the in-frame clones, and not every one. V, J and clone size reflect that table, while D and trimming were determined from the DNA. Here the sample spans 60,000 or so clones, 87% being singletons. The sample taken for sequencing was peripheral blood. The V gene is TRBV7-2, the J gene TRBJ1-6; 8 bases are a match to TRBD1. This TCR was sampled from a human donor with acute or convalescent COVID-19. The donor label of this sample is uncertain. CDR3 residues: CASSPRTGLSPLHF. The CDR3 DNA reads TGTGCCAGCAGCCCCAGGACAGGGCTTTCACCCCTCCACTTT.